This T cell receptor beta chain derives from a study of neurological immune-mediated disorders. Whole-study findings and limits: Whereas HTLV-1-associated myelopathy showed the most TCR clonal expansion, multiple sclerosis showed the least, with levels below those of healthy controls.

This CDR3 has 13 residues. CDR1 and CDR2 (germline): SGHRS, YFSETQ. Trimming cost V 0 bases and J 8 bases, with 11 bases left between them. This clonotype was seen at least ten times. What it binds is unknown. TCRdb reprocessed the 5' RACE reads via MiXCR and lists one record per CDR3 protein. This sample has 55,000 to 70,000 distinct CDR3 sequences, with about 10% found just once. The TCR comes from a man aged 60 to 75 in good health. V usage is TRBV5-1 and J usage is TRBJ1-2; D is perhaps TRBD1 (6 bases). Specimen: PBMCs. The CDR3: CASSLGQTGGYTF. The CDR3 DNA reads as TGCGCCAGCAGCTTGGGCCAGACAGGAGGCTACACCTTC. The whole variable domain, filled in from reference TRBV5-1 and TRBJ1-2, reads KAGVTQTPRYLIKTRGQQVTLSCSPISGHRSVSWYQQTPGQGLQFLFEYFSETQRNKGNFPGRFSGRQFSNSRSEMNVSTLELGDSALYLCASSLGQTGGYTFGSGTRLTVV.